This TCR beta chain emerged from a study of cytomegalovirus exposure and HLA in healthy donors. The table lists this clone with a few counts. The antigen remains unidentified. Its ends do not fully match the called genes, so a read error is possible. Study outcomes and limitations: Productive rates of about 90% or about 30% were seen for most TCR beta V segments in an earlier analysis.

The CDR3 spans 15 residues. The germline gives CDR1 KGHSH, CDR2 LQKENI. PCR was performed using 60 Vbeta and 13 Jbeta primers. Libraries were prepared by immunoSEQ multiplex PCR; TCRdb keeps only in-frame clonotypes and omits some of them. The repertoire holds around 130,000 clones, 65% to 85% seen once, with approximately 1.7% in the top ten. The sequence was collected from a middle-aged woman in good health and CMV-seronegative. This chain joins TRBV18 and TRBJ2-4, with 7 bases aligning to TRBD2. The specimen was PBMCs. The CDR3 here is CASSPRGEAKNSQYF. CDR3 DNA sequence: TGTGCCAGCTCCCCCCGGGGGGAAGCCAAAAACAGTCAGTACTTC.